These 5 T cell receptor beta chains were all obtained from the same sample, sequenced in a study of blood T cells in healthy people across ages. Primers used in a second PCR of about 7 to 12 cycles were a sample-barcoded 5' primer and a J-beta primer mix. MiXCR, run by TCRdb on the 5' RACE reads, gives a single entry per CDR3 protein. Among around 1.5 million distinct CDR3 sequences listed, around 59% were seen once. Material: blood. The origin of the receptors is a man aged 18-30 years in good health.

This clonotype turned up a few times. This sequence joins TRBV6-5 and TRBJ2-5, with D hard to call. Near its end, the DNA agrees better with TRBJ2-7, so the J call may be wrong. CDR3 length: 12 residues. In germline, CDR1 is MNHEY, CDR2 SVGAGI. The CDR3 reads CASSYPKGEQYF. The CDR3 region has the DNA TGTGCCAGCAGTTACCCCAAAGGCGAGCAGTACTTC.

This clonotype was detected a few times. This chain joins TRBV10-3 and TRBJ2-3; D gene unclear. This CDR3 region has 13 residues. With 2 bases removed from V and 2 bases from J, the gap between germline ends came to 5 bases. Looked up from germline, CDR1 is ENHRY and CDR2 is SYGVKD. Here the CDR3 DNA reads TGTGCCATCAGTGAGAGGGACACAGATACGCAGTATTTT. This sequence encodes CAISERDTDTQYF.

The chain links TRBV4-1 to TRBJ1-4; TRBD1 might be the D (5 bases). Germline lookup yields CDR1 MGHRA and CDR2 YSYEKL. The ends were cut back, 1 base at V and 8 bases at J, with 20 bases in the middle. CDR3 length equals 17 residues. CDR3 nucleotides: TGCGCCAGCAGCCAAGGTCCCCCAGGGCAGGGCCGAGAAAAACTGTTTTTT. Translation: CASSQGPPGQGREKLFF.

This clonotype was seen a handful of times. The chain is built from TRBV4-3 and TRBJ2-4, with 12 bases that match TRBD2. After removal of 0 bases from V and 0 bases from J, the junction contained 9 bases not matched to a gene. From germline, CDR1 is LGHNA and CDR2 YSLEER. The CDR3 loop spans 20 amino acids. CDR3 coding DNA: TGCGCCAGCAGCCAAGATATTCCTAGCGGGGGGGCAGTAGCCAAAAACATTCAGTACTTC. This codes for CASSQDIPSGGAVAKNIQYF.

V is TRBV28 and J is TRBJ2-3; D not certain. This CDR3 is 11 amino acids long. The V gene's germline CDR1 is MDHEN and CDR2 SYDVKM. Trimming took off 5 bases at V and 8 bases at J, with 8 bases between the two ends. The CDR3 nucleotides read TGTGCCAGCAGTAAATTCGCTACGCAGTATTTT. Its protein product is CASSKFATQYF.